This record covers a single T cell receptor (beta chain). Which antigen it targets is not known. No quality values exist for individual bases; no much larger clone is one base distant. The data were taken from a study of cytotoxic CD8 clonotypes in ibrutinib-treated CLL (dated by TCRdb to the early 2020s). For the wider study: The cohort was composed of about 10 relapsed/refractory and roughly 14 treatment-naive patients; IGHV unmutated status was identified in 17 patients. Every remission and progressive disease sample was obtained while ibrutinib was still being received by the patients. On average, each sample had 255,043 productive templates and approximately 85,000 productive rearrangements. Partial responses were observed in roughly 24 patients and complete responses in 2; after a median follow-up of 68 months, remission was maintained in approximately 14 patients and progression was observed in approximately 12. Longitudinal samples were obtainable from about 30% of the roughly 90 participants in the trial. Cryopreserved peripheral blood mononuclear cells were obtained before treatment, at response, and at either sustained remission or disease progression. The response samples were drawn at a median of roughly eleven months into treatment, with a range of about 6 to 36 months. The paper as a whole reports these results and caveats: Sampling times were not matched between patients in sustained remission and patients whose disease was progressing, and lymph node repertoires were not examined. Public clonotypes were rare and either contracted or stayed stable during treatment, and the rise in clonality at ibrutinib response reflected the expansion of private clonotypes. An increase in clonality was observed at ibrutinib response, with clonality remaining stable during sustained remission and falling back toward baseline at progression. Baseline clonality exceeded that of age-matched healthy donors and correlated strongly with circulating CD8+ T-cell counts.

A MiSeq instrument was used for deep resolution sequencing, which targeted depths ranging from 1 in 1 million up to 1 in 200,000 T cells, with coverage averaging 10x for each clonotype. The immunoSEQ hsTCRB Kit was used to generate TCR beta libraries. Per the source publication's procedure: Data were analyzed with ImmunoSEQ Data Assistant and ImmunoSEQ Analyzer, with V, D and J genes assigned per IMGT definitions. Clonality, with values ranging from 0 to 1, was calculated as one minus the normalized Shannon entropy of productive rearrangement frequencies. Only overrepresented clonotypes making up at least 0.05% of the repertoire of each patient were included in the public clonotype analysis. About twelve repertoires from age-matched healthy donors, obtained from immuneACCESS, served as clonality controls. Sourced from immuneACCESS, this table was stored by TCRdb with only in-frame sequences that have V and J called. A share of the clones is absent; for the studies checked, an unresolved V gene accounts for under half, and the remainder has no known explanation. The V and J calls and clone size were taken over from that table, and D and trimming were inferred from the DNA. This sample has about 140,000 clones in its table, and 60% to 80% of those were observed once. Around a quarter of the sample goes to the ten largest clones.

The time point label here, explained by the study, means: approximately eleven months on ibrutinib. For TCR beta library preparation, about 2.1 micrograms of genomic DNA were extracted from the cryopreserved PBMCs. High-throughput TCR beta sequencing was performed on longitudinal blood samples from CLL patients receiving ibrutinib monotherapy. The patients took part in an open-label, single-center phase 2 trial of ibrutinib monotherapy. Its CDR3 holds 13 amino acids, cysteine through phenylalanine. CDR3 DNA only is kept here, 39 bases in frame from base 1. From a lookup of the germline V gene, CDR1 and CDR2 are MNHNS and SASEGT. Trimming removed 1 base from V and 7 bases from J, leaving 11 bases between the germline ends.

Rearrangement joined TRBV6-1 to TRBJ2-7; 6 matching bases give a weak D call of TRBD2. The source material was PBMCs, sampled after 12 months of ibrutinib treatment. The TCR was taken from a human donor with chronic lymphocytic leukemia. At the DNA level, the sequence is TGTGCCAGCAGTGAAGTGGGAGGAGGGGAGCAGTACTTC. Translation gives CASSEVGGGEQYF.